One and the same sample provided the 17 T cell receptor beta chains below, sequenced in a study of blood T cell repertoires in COVID-19. Measured with immunoSEQ multiplex PCR; TCRdb has only the in-frame clones, and not every one. This table holds roughly 190,000 clones, approximately 79% found once. Sequencing was carried out using peripheral blood. These receptors came from a man aged 25 to 40 with active or convalescent COVID-19.

The chain employs TRBV6-1 and TRBJ1-5; D gene uncertain. The V gene's germline CDR1 is MNHNS and CDR2 SASEGT. Between the trimmed V and J ends, which lost 4 bases and 3 bases, there was a span of 16 bases. This CDR3 is 16 amino acids long. CDR3 in DNA: TGTGCCAGCAGTGCCGATCCCTGGGCCCACAATCAGCCCCAGCATTTT. It is translated as CASSADPWAHNQPQHF.

This clone occurred a few times. This sequence joins TRBV30 and TRBJ2-1; 8 positions match TRBD1. The CDR3 spans 15 residues. The V gene end was trimmed by 1 base and the J gene end by 8 bases; junction bases not matched to a gene: 10. Germline CDR1 GTSNPN, CDR2 SVGIG (reference sequence). This chain's CDR3 is CAWSGGQGGADEQFF. The DNA of the CDR3 is TGTGCCTGGAGTGGAGGACAGGGTGGGGCGGATGAGCAGTTCTTC.

The chain couples TRBV27 to TRBJ2-6; possible D gene TRBD2, 7 bases. CDR3 length: 16 residues. In germline, CDR1 is MNHEY, CDR2 SMNVEV (reference sequence). Trimming stripped 3 bases from V and 0 bases from J, with 9 bases between. In DNA form, the CDR3 reads TGTGCCAGCAGTTTGCGGGGGCTCTCTGGGGCCAACGTCCTGACTTTC. Residues: CASSLRGLSGANVLTF.

The rearrangement joins TRBV5-6 to TRBJ1-4; D is perhaps TRBD1 (5 bases). V lost 3 bases and J lost 5, with 14 bases in between. The germline CDR1 and CDR2 sequences are SGHDT and YYEEEE. CDR3 length equals 15 residues. The CDR3 region has the DNA TGTGCCAGCAGCTCCGCCGGGGGTGCGAATGAAAAACTGTTTTTT. It specifies CASSSAGGANEKLFF.

The chain carries TRBV5-6 and TRBJ1-2; 9 bases are a match to TRBD1. The CDR3 spans 16 residues. Germline CDR1 is SGHDT and CDR2 is YYEEEE. J was trimmed by 4 bases and V by 4 bases; bases with no gene match: 11. The CDR3 is CASSLVGTGSSYGYTF. As DNA, the CDR3 is TGTGCCAGCAGCCTGGTTGGGACAGGGTCTAGCTATGGCTACACCTTC.

V gene TRBV2 combines with J gene TRBJ2-6; D gene unclear. CDR1 is SNHLY and CDR2 is FYNNEI in the germline V gene. This CDR3 region has 14 residues. Trimming left V 7 bases short and J 1 base short, with 8 bases between. The CDR3 coding sequence is TGTGCCAGCACAGGAATTTCTGGGGCCAACGTCCTGACTTTC. Translated: CASTGISGANVLTF.

The V and J genes are TRBV5-6 and TRBJ2-1, with 8 bases identical to TRBD1. Germline V gene sequence: CDR1 SGHDT, CDR2 YYEEEE. CDR3 length: 15 amino acids. Unmatched junction bases numbered 5, after V lost 4 bases and J lost 2 bases. This CDR3 is CASSIGQGPYNEQFF. The CDR3 DNA follows: TGTGCCAGCAGCATAGGACAGGGCCCCTACAATGAGCAGTTCTTC. The complete variable domain, with remaining parts taken from reference TRBV5-6 and TRBJ2-1, reads DAGVTQSPTHLIKTRGQQVTLRCSPKSGHDTVSWYQQALGQGPQFIFQYYEEEERQRGNFPDRFSGHQFPNYSSELNVNALLLGDSALYLCASSIGQGPYNEQFFGPGTRLTVL.

V gene TRBV2 combines with J gene TRBJ2-6; D perhaps matches TRBD1 (6 bases). Germline values: CDR1 SNHLY, CDR2 FYNNEI. This CDR3 has 16 amino acids. V lost 6 bases and J 0 bases, leaving 12 bases between the germline ends. The chain's CDR3 is CASRVTGSSGANVLTF. CDR3 nucleotides: TGTGCCAGCAGGGTAACAGGGAGCTCTGGGGCCAACGTCCTGACTTTC.

The V and J genes are TRBV21-1 and TRBJ2-4; the table assigns TRBD2, which was not confirmed against the DNA. TRBV21-1 is given as a pseudogene. The CDR3 spans 14 residues. The CDR3 DNA sequence: TGTGCCAGCATAAAAAGCGGGAGGAGAAACATTCAGTACTTC. Amino acids: CASIKSGRRNIQYF.

The chain links TRBV9 to TRBJ1-4; 8 bases line up with TRBD1. The J segment lost 5 bases and the V segment lost 0 bases, leaving 3 bases of the junction unmatched. The CDR3 spans 15 residues. Germline CDR1 is SGDLS and CDR2 is YYNGEE. CDR3: CASSVAGGGNEKLFF. The CDR3 coding sequence is TGTGCCAGCAGCGTAGCAGGGGGCGGCAATGAAAAACTGTTTTTT.

V and J are TRBV7-9 and TRBJ1-6; TRBD1 is a possible D gene (6 bases). V lost 5 bases to trimming and J lost 10 bases, with 21 bases between them. This CDR3 is 16 amino acids long. Germline V gene data show CDR1 as SEHNR and CDR2 as FQNEAQ (reference sequence). The CDR3 reads CASSRPSGGQGSPLHF. Here the CDR3 DNA reads TGTGCCAGCAGCCGTCCCTCTGGTGGGCAGGGGTCACCCCTCCACTTT.

V usage is TRBV19 and J usage is TRBJ2-6; 12 bases agree with TRBD1. This CDR3 contains 18 residues. The germline gives CDR1 LNHDA, CDR2 SQIVND (reference sequence). The trim removed 9 bases at V and 3 bases at J, leaving 12 bases unmatched. The CDR3: CASLSTGTGGYGANVLTF. The CDR3 DNA reads as TGTGCCAGCTTGTCGACGGGGACAGGGGGCTATGGGGCCAACGTCCTGACTTTC.

The chain uses TRBV19 and TRBJ1-2; 7 nucleotides align to TRBD1. V gave up 5 bases and J gave up 2 bases; unmatched junction bases: 11. The CDR3 totals 16 residues. Germline CDR1 reads LNHDA; CDR2 reads SQIVND (reference sequence). CDR3 nucleotide sequence: TGTGCCAGTAGTGCCCGGGACAGAGGCTTCAACTATGGCTACACCTTC. It yields the protein CASSARDRGFNYGYTF.

The J gene is TRBJ1-4, the V gene TRBV19, with 7 bases lining up with TRBD1. Unmatched junction bases numbered 4, after V lost 6 bases and J lost 12 bases. The CDR3 loop spans 11 amino acids. Germline V gene lookup returns CDR1 LNHDA and CDR2 SQIVND (reference sequence). CDR3 nucleotide sequence: TGTGCCAGTAGCCTCAGGGGGGAACTGTTTTTT. Its protein is CASSLRGELFF.

The V call is TRBV19, the J call TRBJ1-6; D possibly corresponds to TRBD1 (5 bases). Trimming left V 7 bases short and J 5 bases short, with 12 bases between. The CDR3 consists of 14 residues. Germline V CDR1 and CDR2: LNHDA, SQIVND (reference sequence). The CDR3 spells CASKHLQDNSPLHF. The DNA of the CDR3 is TGTGCCAGTAAACATCTACAGGATAATTCACCCCTCCACTTT.

The genes are TRBV7-6 and TRBJ2-3; D unclear. Germline V CDR1 and CDR2: SGHVS, FNYEAQ. V was pared by 4 bases and J by 3 bases, with 11 bases between. There are 14 residues in the CDR3. The CDR3 protein is CASSSRLRTDTQYF. The CDR3 DNA sequence: TGTGCCAGCAGCTCCCGCTTGAGAACAGATACGCAGTATTTT.

This clone was recorded only once. The J gene is TRBJ1-4, the V gene TRBV4-1; D ambiguous. The CDR3 is 15 amino acids. Germline V CDR1 and CDR2: MGHRA, YSYEKL. Trimming took off 0 bases at V and 3 bases at J, with 8 bases between the two ends. CDR3 loop: CASSQDRGANEKLFF. The CDR3 DNA is TGCGCCAGCAGCCAAGATCGGGGTGCTAATGAAAAACTGTTTTTT.